This passage covers 20 T cell receptor delta chains from one sample sequenced in a study of gamma-delta T cells after stem cell transplantation. TCRdb reran clone calling via CATT on the RT-PCR reads. The data show about 1,300 delta-chain clones, more than 25% seen once. The sample taken for sequencing was gamma-delta T cells. These receptors were obtained from a human donor. It is not recorded whose cells these are; they may come from a transplant donor.

A note on this clone: TCRdb's protein, taken from a much larger clone, differs from this DNA's translation at residue 4, likely owing to a read error; the protein displayed comes from the DNA. The chain links TRDV2 to TRDJ1; no reliable D call. The germline V gene has CDR1 GEAIGNYY and CDR2 EKD. This CDR3 has 15 amino acids. CDR3 sequence: CACGTVVPNTDKLIF. As DNA, the CDR3 is TGTGCCTGTGGCACCGTCGTTCCCAACACCGATAAACTCATCTTT.

By frequency in the sample, this clone is medium-sized. With only one base between it and a far larger clone, this is likely a read error. This chain joins TRDV1 and TRDJ1, with 9 nucleotides matching TRDD3. CDR1 and CDR2 (germline): TSWWSYY, QGS. The junction had 20 bases not matched to a gene; V was cut back by 6 bases and J by 9 bases. CDR3 length: 17 amino acids. The CDR3 reads CALGPTNGRGIQGELIF. The CDR3, as DNA: TGTGCTCTTGGACCTACGAATGGCCGGGGGATACAGGGGGAACTCATCTTT.

This clone is deemed large. The rearrangement uses TRDV1 and TRDJ4; 10 nucleotides match TRDD3. The CDR3 has 19 residues. Per germline, CDR1 TSWWSYY and CDR2 QGS. V lost 1 base to trimming and J lost 4 bases; unmatched junction nucleotides: 18. The CDR3 DNA is TGTGCTCTTGGGGAACGAGCGGGGATCCTACCTTACTGGGGGATACCCCTGATCTTT. This translates into CALGERAGILPYWGIPLIF.

As for this clone: It differs at one base from a far larger clone, so likely a read error. The CDR3 sequence is CACDPSSSWDARQMFF. In DNA form, the CDR3 reads TGTGCCTGTGACCCGTCAAGCTCCTGGGACGCCCGACAGATGTTTTTC. This chain links TRDV2 with TRDJ3; tentatively, D is TRDD3 (5 bases). The CDR3 sequence is 16 residues long. Germline CDR1 is GEAIGNYY and CDR2 is EKD.

About this clone itself: A far larger clone is off by one base, so a read error is likely. Within the sample, other DNA sequences also encode this same CDR3. The V call is TRDV2, the J call TRDJ1; TRDD3 aligns across 13 bases. Per germline, CDR1 GEAIGNYY and CDR2 EKD. The CDR3 has 21 residues. For the CDR3, the DNA is TGTGCCTGTGACAACCTTCCCGGTACTGGGGGATACGGCCGGTACACTGATAAACTCATCTTT. Protein sequence: CACDNLPGTGGYGRYTDKLIF.

This clone appeared a few times. The likely explanation is a read error, given a far larger clone one base away. This chain connects TRDV1 to TRDJ1; TRDD3 matches 9 bases. Germline CDR1 and CDR2: TSWWSYY and QGS. The CDR3 consists of 21 residues. The CDR3, as DNA: TGTGCTCTTGGGGAACTCCGATTTCCTACTGGGGGACCACCTTACACCGATAAACCCATCTTT. Encoded protein: CALGELRFPTGGPPYTDKPIF.

Points on this clone: Translating this DNA gives a protein that differs at residue 4 from the TCRdb one, which belongs to a much larger clone; a read error is likely, and the protein shown is this translation. The chain has TRDV1 and TRDJ1, with a weak D call TRDD1 (5 bases). Germline V gene lookup returns CDR1 TSWWSYY and CDR2 QGS. This CDR3 has 15 amino acids. Trimming took 7 bases from V and 1 from J, leaving 16 bases between them. CDR3: CALEGRNFRTDKLIF. DNA of the CDR3: TGTGCTCTTGAGGGACGAAATTTCCGCACCGATAAACTCATCTTT.

Points on this clone: With a far larger clone one base away, a read error is the likely cause. V usage is TRDV2 and J usage is TRDJ1, with D unresolved. Trimming removed 3 bases at V and 0 bases at J, with 7 bases between. This CDR3 comprises 13 residues. Germline CDR1 and CDR2: GEAIGNYY and EKD. The CDR3 sequence: CACDGVNTDKLIF. CDR3 nucleotides: TGTGCCTGTGACGGGGTAAACACCGATAAACTCATCTTT.

By frequency in the sample, this clone is medium-sized (0.01 to 0.1%). The V and J genes are TRDV2 and TRDJ1; 9 nucleotides match TRDD3. Germline trimming cut 1 base from V and 4 bases from J; bases unmatched to any gene: 12. Germline-derived CDR1 and CDR2 are GEAIGNYY and EKD. The CDR3 is made up of 17 amino acids. CDR3 nucleotides: TGTGCCTGTGACACGCTACTCCTTACTGGGGGACGCGATAAACTCATCTTT. The encoded protein is CACDTLLLTGGRDKLIF.

Note on this clone: At one of its ends the junction is not consistent with the germline gene, which may arise from a read error. The same CDR3 arises from other DNA sequences in this sample as well. The V and J genes are TRDV1 and TRDJ1, with D perhaps matching TRDD1 (6 bases). This CDR3 has 20 residues. Germline CDR1 is TSWWSYY and CDR2 is QGS. In nucleotides, the CDR3 is TGTGCCCTTGGGGAAATATCTGCTTTCCCCGCACCAGCGGACACCGATAAACTCATCTTT. Its protein is CALGEISAFPAPADTDKLIF.

Details on this clone: A read error is the likely source, as a far larger clone sits one nucleotide away. This same CDR3 is encoded by further DNA sequences in the sample. The chain employs TRDV2 and TRDJ1; D remains ambiguous. Germline lookup yields CDR1 GEAIGNYY and CDR2 EKD. V dropped 2 bases and J dropped 5 bases, with 17 bases sitting between them. The CDR3 covers 15 residues. The CDR3 spells CACDSVLLKADKLIF. In DNA, the CDR3 is TGTGCCTGTGACAGTGTACTGCTCAAGGCTGATAAACTCATCTTT.

A note on this clone: A read error likely explains why the TCRdb protein, taken from a much larger clone, differs from this DNA's translation at residue 4; the protein shown is translated from the DNA. The chain links TRDV2 to TRDJ1; 9 bases map to TRDD3. The CDR3 covers 15 residues. Unmatched junction bases numbered 7, after V lost 6 bases and J lost 0 bases. Germline values: CDR1 GEAIGNYY, CDR2 EKD. Here the CDR3 reads CACNMGDKYTDKLIF. CDR3 DNA: TGTGCCTGTAACATGGGGGATAAGTACACCGATAAACTCATCTTT.

The table lists this clone with a few counts. One base separates it from a far larger clone, so it is likely a read error. This same CDR3 is encoded by further DNA sequences in the sample. J is TRDJ3 and V is TRDV2, with 8 bases fitting TRDD3. CDR1 GEAIGNYY and CDR2 EKD come from the germline V gene. This CDR3 is 22 amino acids long. This CDR3 is CACDTVNGGSSLRSWDTRQMFF. As DNA, the CDR3 is TGTGCCTGCGACACCGTTAATGGGGGATCAAGTTTACGCTCCTGGGACACCCGACAGATGTTTTTC.

As concerns this clone: A far larger clone differs by one base, so this is likely a read error. This chain connects TRDV2 to TRDJ3; TRDD3 matches at 13 bases. The V segment lost 4 bases and the J segment 5 bases; nucleotides outside the gene matches: 10. CDR1 is GEAIGNYY and CDR2 is EKD in the germline V gene. This CDR3 spans 19 amino acids. The CDR3 loop is CACEQLGDTTSRDTRQMFF. The CDR3 nucleotides read TGTGCCTGTGAACAACTGGGGGATACGACGTCCCGGGACACCCGACAGATGTTTTTC.

Judged by abundance, this clone is medium-sized. V gene TRDV1 combines with J gene TRDJ1; 9 bases map to TRDD3. The length of the CDR3 is 23 residues. Germline CDR1 is TSWWSYY and CDR2 is QGS. V dropped 4 bases and J dropped 0; count of bases not matched to a gene: 27. The CDR3 nucleotides are TGTGCTCTTGGGGTCTATTCCCGCAGGGGCTGGGGGATCCAACCCTCGTACACCGATAAACTCATCTTT. Translation gives CALGVYSRRGWGIQPSYTDKLIF.

This clone was counted between two and nine times. TCRdb has a much larger clone's protein, which differs at residue 10 from the translation of this DNA, likely because of a read error; what is shown is the protein translated from the DNA. This CDR3 reads CAFLNGNEDGKLIF. CDR3 in DNA: TGTGCCTTCCTAAACGGGAATGAGGACGGTAAACTCATCTTT. This chain joins TRDV3 and TRDJ1; D unclear. Trimming stripped 3 bases from V and 7 bases from J, with 21 bases between. The CDR3 has 14 residues. Per the germline V gene, CDR1 is TVYSNPD and CDR2 is GDNSRS (reference sequence).

On this clone: This may be a read error, as it is one base from a much larger clone. CDR3 amino acids: CALGGLKVPYPNKLGDTNPYTDKLIF. The DNA for the CDR3 is TGTGCTCTTGGGGGACTAAAGGTCCCATACCCCAATAAACTGGGGGATACGAACCCTTACACCGATAAACTCATCTTT. This sequence joins TRDV1 and TRDJ1, with TRDD3 matching over 13 bases. The CDR3 sequence is 26 residues long. Germline CDR1 reads TSWWSYY; CDR2 reads QGS. Trimming took 4 bases from V and 0 from J; bases not matched to a gene: 32.

This clone was detected only a few times. A read error likely explains this, since a far larger clone differs by one base. The chain links TRDV1 to TRDJ1; TRDD3 matches at 9 bases. The CDR3 is 18 residues long. Per the germline V gene, CDR1 is TSWWSYY and CDR2 is QGS. As DNA, the CDR3 is TGTGCTCTTGGGGAAATAAGGACCCGTCGACTGGGGGACAATAAACCCATCTTT. Encoded protein: CALGEIRTRRLGDNKPIF.

This clone counts as medium-sized. The V call is TRDV1, the J call TRDJ1; TRDD3 agrees at 10 bases. Looked up from germline, CDR1 is TSWWSYY and CDR2 is QGS. The CDR3 length is 20 residues. Trimming at V came to 2 bases and at J to 1 base, leaving 16 bases not matched to a gene. CDR3 in amino acids: CALGEVARYWGIGGTDKLIF. The CDR3 DNA sequence: TGTGCTCTTGGGGAAGTCGCCCGGTACTGGGGGATTGGGGGCACCGATAAACTCATCTTT.

Points on this clone: The mismatch at residue 10 between this DNA's translation and the TCRdb protein of a much larger clone likely reflects a read error; the protein shown is translated from the DNA. The J gene is TRDJ1, the V gene TRDV2, with TRDD3 identical over 9 bases. Germline V gene data show CDR1 as GEAIGNYY and CDR2 as EKD. V shed 4 bases, J shed 1 base, and the junction held 9 bases outside the gene matches. The CDR3 is 16 amino acids. CDR3 in DNA: TGTGCCTGTGATCCACTGGGGGACGGGTGCACCGATAAACTCATCTTT. Protein product: CACDPLGDGCTDKLIF.